Below, 18 T cell receptor beta chains from the same sample are listed, as sequenced in a study of T cell responses to AZD1222 COVID-19 vaccine. The data were produced by immunoSEQ multiplex PCR, yet TCRdb's version contains in-frame clones alone and is incomplete. This sample yields 95,000 to 150,000 clones, of which around 87% are seen a single time; 0.95% to 1.5% belongs to the top ten. Sequencing was performed on peripheral blood, taken on day 0 of AZD1222 vaccination. The receptors were gathered from an adult in good health.

The chain recombines TRBV6-5 with TRBJ1-3; D uncertain. The CDR3 consists of 11 residues. V was trimmed by 7 bases and J by 7 bases, leaving 8 bases between them. Looked up from germline, CDR1 is MNHEY and CDR2 is SVGAGI. CDR3 DNA sequence: TGTGCCAGCACTCACGGGAACACCATATATTTT. It yields the protein CASTHGNTIYF.

This clone was seen a single time. This chain links TRBV12-5 with TRBJ1-1; perhaps TRBD1 as D (5 bases). This CDR3 is 12 amino acids long. V lost 6 bases to trimming and J lost 7 bases, with 12 bases between them. Germline-derived CDR1 and CDR2 are LGHNT and FRNRAP. In DNA, the CDR3 is TGTGCTAGTGGCCCGTCAGGGCTTGAAGCTTTCTTT. Translated: CASGPSGLEAFF.

This clone has just a few counts. V is TRBV25-1 and J is TRBJ1-2; possibly TRBD1 for D (5 bases). The CDR3 consists of 15 residues. V gave up 0 bases and J gave up 5 bases, with 13 bases separating them. The germline CDR1 and CDR2 sequences are MGHDK and SYGVNS. The CDR3 DNA follows: TGTGCCAGCAGTGAATACGCCCCCGGACATTATGGCTACACCTTC. Encoded protein: CASSEYAPGHYGYTF.

This clone was observed a single time. The rearrangement links TRBV11-2 to TRBJ1-1; D remains unclear. The CDR3 is 14 residues long. Germline V gives CDR1 SGHAT, CDR2 FQNNGV. V was shortened by 5 bases and J by 6 bases, with 16 bases between the two germline ends. DNA of the CDR3: TGTGCCAGCAGCCGTCAGGACGCCGCGGCTGAAGCTTTCTTT. Its protein product is CASSRQDAAAEAFF.

The chain couples TRBV18 to TRBJ1-2; perhaps TRBD1 as D (5 bases). The CDR3 is 14 residues long. From germline, CDR1 is KGHSH and CDR2 LQKENI. The ends were cut back, 6 bases at V and 7 bases at J, with 18 bases in the middle. CDR3 loop: CASSPGQYGAGYTF. CDR3 DNA sequence: TGTGCCAGCTCGCCGGGCCAGTACGGGGCTGGCTACACCTTC.

This chain joins TRBV2 and TRBJ2-3; D perhaps matches TRBD1 (6 bases). The CDR3 loop spans 15 amino acids. The germline V and J ends were trimmed by 9 bases and 5 bases, with 21 bases remaining between them. Germline V CDR1 and CDR2: SNHLY, FYNNEI. DNA for the CDR3: TGTGCCAGAGACAGGCAGGAGGTTGACCAAGATACGCAGTATTTT. It encodes CARDRQEVDQDTQYF.

Worth noting for this clone: Other DNA sequences in the same sample also yield this CDR3. This chain connects TRBV5-1 to TRBJ1-4, with TRBD1 matching 10 bases. Trimming at V came to 2 bases and at J to 7 bases, leaving 2 bases not matched to a gene. Per the germline V gene, CDR1 is SGHRS and CDR2 is YFSETQ. This CDR3 comprises 14 residues. The CDR3 is CASSFGQGGEKLFF. As DNA, the CDR3 is TGCGCCAGCAGCTTCGGACAGGGGGGTGAAAAACTGTTTTTT.

The genes are TRBV12-3 or TRBV12-4 and TRBJ1-6; 8 bases match TRBD1. The CDR3 covers 13 residues. Trimming took 5 bases from V and 6 from J; bases not matched to a gene: 0. The CDR3 reads CASSGQGNSPLHF. The CDR3 coding sequence is TGTGCCAGCAGTGGACAGGGTAATTCACCCCTCCACTTT.

This sequence joins TRBV5-6 and TRBJ2-7; D is unresolved. This CDR3 is built from 14 residues. V lost 4 bases and J 2 bases, leaving 13 bases between the germline ends. CDR1 SGHDT and CDR2 YYEEEE come from the germline V gene. CDR3 loop: CASSGEDGTYEQYF. In DNA form, the CDR3 reads TGTGCCAGCAGCGGAGAGGATGGTACCTACGAGCAGTACTTC. The entire variable domain, with the rest obtained from reference TRBV5-6 and TRBJ2-7, is as follows: DAGVTQSPTHLIKTRGQQVTLRCSPKSGHDTVSWYQQALGQGPQFIFQYYEEEERQRGNFPDRFSGHQFPNYSSELNVNALLLGDSALYLCASSGEDGTYEQYFGPGTRLTVT.

The gene calls are TRBV28 and TRBJ1-5; D is perhaps TRBD1 (6 bases). CDR3 length equals 16 residues. The ends were cut back, 4 bases at V and 4 bases at J, with 17 bases in the middle. From germline, CDR1 is MDHEN and CDR2 SYDVKM. CDR3 residues: CASSWGGAGFNQPQHF. DNA of the CDR3: TGTGCCAGCAGTTGGGGGGGGGCAGGGTTTAATCAGCCCCAGCATTTT.

The chain recombines TRBV6-5 with TRBJ1-2; 11 nucleotides match TRBD1. After removal of 3 bases from V and 4 bases from J, the junction contained 4 bases not matched to a gene. The CDR3 runs 15 residues. The germline gives CDR1 MNHEY, CDR2 SVGAGI. Written as DNA, the CDR3 is TGTGCCAGCAGTTATCGGACAGGGGGCCTCTATGGCTACACCTTC. Translating gives CASSYRTGGLYGYTF.

The chain is built from TRBV27 and TRBJ1-5, with D possibly matching TRBD1 (5 bases). The germline gives CDR1 MNHEY, CDR2 SMNVEV (reference sequence). Trimming took off 6 bases at V and 0 bases at J, with 15 bases between the two ends. The CDR3 extends over 16 amino acids. This chain's CDR3 is CASSTAGPYSNQPQHF. DNA of the CDR3: TGTGCCAGCAGCACTGCGGGGCCCTATAGCAATCAGCCCCAGCATTTT.

This clone was picked up one time. This chain uses TRBV7-9 with TRBJ1-1, with TRBD1 as a possible D gene (6 bases). Germline assignment: CDR1 SEHNR and CDR2 FQNEAQ (reference sequence). CDR3 length: 13 amino acids. Between the trimmed V and J ends, which lost 10 bases and 7 bases, there was a span of 19 bases. CDR3 protein: CAISPAGAGEAFF. CDR3 DNA sequence: TGTGCCATCTCCCCGGCGGGGGCGGGTGAAGCTTTCTTT. Variable domain in full (rest from reference TRBV7-9 and TRBJ1-1): DTGVSQNPRHKITKRGQNVTFRCDPISEHNRLYWYRQTLGQGPEFLTYFQNEAQLEKSRLLSDRFSAERPKGSFSTLEIQRTEQGDSAMYLCAISPAGAGEAFFGQGTRLTVV.

The chain joins TRBV5-4 to TRBJ1-6, with D maybe TRBD1 (6 bases). Trimming shortened V by 6 bases and J by 4 bases, and 20 bases separated the two germline ends. CDR1 and CDR2 (germline): SGHNT, YYREEE (reference sequence). The length of the CDR3 is 17 residues. The CDR3 nucleotides read TGTGCCAGCACCCAAGAAGGATCAACAGGGTATAATTCACCCCTCCACTTT. Protein sequence: CASTQEGSTGYNSPLHF.

The chain uses TRBV2 and TRBJ2-6; D is unclear. In germline, CDR1 is SNHLY, CDR2 FYNNEI. The CDR3 loop spans 13 amino acids. The V and J ends lost 5 bases and 0 bases respectively, with 2 bases between them. The CDR3: CASSLSGANVLTF. CDR3 DNA sequence: TGTGCCAGCAGTCTCTCTGGGGCCAACGTCCTGACTTTC. Full variable domain (rest looked up from reference TRBV2 and TRBJ2-6): EPEVTQTPSHQVTQMGQEVILRCVPISNHLYFYWYRQILGQKVEFLVSFYNNEISEKSEIFDDQFSVERPDGSNFTLKIRSTKLEDSAMYFCASSLSGANVLTFGAGSRLTVL.

The rearrangement links TRBV5-4 to TRBJ1-2, with a tentative D call TRBD1 (5 bases). Germline CDR1 is SGHNT and CDR2 is YYREEE (reference sequence). This CDR3 has 15 residues. Trimming removed 3 bases from V and 7 bases from J, with 19 bases in between. CDR3: CASSSAGQKPLGYTF. CDR3 coding DNA: TGTGCCAGCAGCTCGGCGGGGCAAAAACCCCTTGGCTACACCTTC.

The chain joins TRBV4-1 to TRBJ2-2; 8 nucleotides line up with TRBD2. CDR3 length: 17 residues. V gave up 0 bases and J gave up 1 base; unmatched junction bases: 4. Germline lookup yields CDR1 MGHRA and CDR2 YSYEKL. The CDR3 is CASSQESGGLNTGELFF. The CDR3 DNA reads TGCGCCAGCAGCCAAGAGAGCGGGGGACTGAACACCGGGGAGCTGTTTTTT.

The V call is TRBV2, the J call TRBJ1-4; no clear D. V was pared by 5 bases and J by 2 bases, with 6 bases between. CDR1 and CDR2 (germline): SNHLY, FYNNEI. The CDR3 is 13 residues long. For the CDR3, the DNA is TGTGCCAGCAGTCTGAGGACTAATGAAAAACTGTTTTTT. It yields the protein CASSLRTNEKLFF.